This note documents a single TCR beta chain sequence. The sample belongs to a study of blood T cell repertoires in COVID-19. Overall study: Sources were T cells, B-cell-depleted T cells, or PBMCs; the material itself was cDNA or gDNA.

The CDR3 runs 14 residues. V was trimmed by 6 bases and J by 0 bases, leaving 10 bases between them. CDR1 and CDR2 from the germline V gene are SGHNT and YENEEA. Per the study methods: Using reference gene primer amplification, nucleated cell counts were estimated. Measured with immunoSEQ multiplex PCR; TCRdb has only the in-frame clones, and not every one. Clone size and the V and J calls come from that table; the DNA yielded D and trimming. The repertoire has about 310,000 clones, around nine tenths of them found once; the top ten carry over 1%. The sequencing input was peripheral blood. V usage is TRBV11-3 and J usage is TRBJ2-3, with no clear D. The receptor's source is a man aged 65 to 85 with acute or convalescent COVID-19. CDR3 sequence reads: CASRPSASTDTQYF. CDR3 DNA: TGTGCCAGCAGGCCCAGTGCTAGCACAGATACGCAGTATTTT.